The 19 T cell receptor beta chains in this list originate from one sample, sequenced in a study of blood T cells in healthy people across ages. A second PCR, run for about 7 to 11 cycles, used a sample-barcoded 5' primer plus a J-beta primer mix. TCRdb itself ran the 5' RACE reads through MiXCR, one entry per CDR3 protein. The sample holds hundreds of thousands of distinct CDR3 sequences; roughly 26% are singletons and the top ten take around 3%. These data were likewise used in another study, on T cells of mothers and their children.

Sequenced material: blood. These receptor sequences come from a boy aged 5-17 years in good health.

Concerning this clonotype itself: One end of the junction fails to match germline, which may point to a read error. The chain couples TRBV5-1 to TRBJ2-5; no definite D call. The CDR3 is 13 residues long. Germline loops: CDR1 SGHRS, CDR2 YFSETQ. The CDR3 reads CACSPDPEETQYF. The CDR3 DNA is TGCGCCTGCAGCCCGGATCCGGAAGAGACCCAGTACTTC.

The rearrangement joins TRBV20-1 to TRBJ1-6; D uncertain. The CDR3 loop spans 12 amino acids. Germline loops: CDR1 DFQATT, CDR2 SNEGSKA (reference sequence). V dropped 5 bases and J dropped 2 bases, with 4 bases sitting between them. As DNA, the CDR3 is TGCAGTGCTGTACCCTATAATTCACCCCTCCACTTT. As protein: CSAVPYNSPLHF.

The chain is built from TRBV7-6 and TRBJ1-5, with D perhaps matching TRBD1 (5 bases). Looked up from germline, CDR1 is SGHVS and CDR2 is FNYEAQ. Trimming pared 5 bases from V and 3 bases from J, leaving 17 bases between. The CDR3 consists of 16 residues. DNA for the CDR3: TGTGCCAGCAGCCTAACCCATGCAGGGCCCAATCAGCCCCAGCATTTT. Protein sequence: CASSLTHAGPNQPQHF.

The chain links TRBV29-1 to TRBJ1-1; D is ambiguous. The CDR3 is 12 amino acids. Trimming took 6 bases from V and 1 from J, leaving 9 bases between them. Germline loops: CDR1 SQVTM, CDR2 ANQGSEA. The CDR3 nucleotides read TGCAGCGTCCCGGACGGGAACACTGAAGCTTTCTTT. It is translated as CSVPDGNTEAFF.

The chain employs TRBV25-1 and TRBJ1-6, with D possibly TRBD1 on 5 matching bases. V shed 2 bases and J shed 0 bases, with 8 bases lying between them. The CDR3 consists of 16 residues. The germline V gene has CDR1 MGHDK and CDR2 SYGVNS. Here the CDR3 reads CASSEGGSSYNSPLHF. Written as DNA, the CDR3 is TGTGCCAGCAGTGAAGGGGGGAGCTCCTATAATTCACCCCTCCACTTT.

Many counts were recorded for this clonotype. This sequence joins TRBV18 and TRBJ2-4; TRBD1 is a possible D gene (5 bases). Trimming cost V 2 bases and J 0 bases, with 17 bases left between them. Germline CDR1 is KGHSH and CDR2 is LQKENI. The CDR3 is 18 residues long. The CDR3 DNA reads as TGTGCCAGCTCACCAAGGGGATTGTCTTTGGTAGCCAAAAACATTCAGTACTTC. The encoded protein is CASSPRGLSLVAKNIQYF.

The chain is built from TRBV28 and TRBJ2-6; no clear D gene. Germline CDR1 MDHEN, CDR2 SYDVKM. The V end lost 5 bases, the J end lost 4 bases, and 9 bases lay between the germline ends. The CDR3 sequence is 14 residues long. The DNA for the CDR3 is TGTGCCAGCAGTCTCCGTTGGGGGGCCAACGTCCTGACTTTC. This gives the protein CASSLRWGANVLTF.

The J gene is TRBJ2-5, the V gene TRBV11-2; 10 bases match TRBD2. The tail of the sequence fits TRBJ2-1 better, so the J call may be wrong. This CDR3 spans 15 amino acids. CDR1 and CDR2 from the germline V gene are SGHAT and FQNNGV. The CDR3 DNA reads TGTGCCAGCAACCATCTAGCGGGGGCCGGCAATGAGCAGTTCTTC. Protein product: CASNHLAGAGNEQFF.

V is TRBV12-3 or TRBV12-4 and J is TRBJ2-4; D gene uncertain. The length of the CDR3 is 13 residues. Trimming took off 5 bases at V and 8 bases at J, with 13 bases between the two ends. The CDR3 DNA reads TGTGCCAGCAGTCCGAGCTTGGTTGACATTCAGTACTTC. This gives the protein CASSPSLVDIQYF.

The chain joins TRBV20-1 to TRBJ2-1; 12 bases are a match to TRBD2. The DNA end is a closer match to TRBJ2-5, so the J assignment may be wrong. The CDR3 spans 14 residues. The germline V gene has CDR1 DFQATT and CDR2 SNEGSKA (reference sequence). The CDR3 loop reads CSARLAGGDETQYF. CDR3 in DNA: TGCAGTGCTAGACTAGCGGGGGGGGACGAGACCCAGTACTTC.

This clonotype was counted between two and nine times. The CDR3 reads CASSGGRGTGANVLTF. Written as DNA, the CDR3 is TGTGCCAGCAGTGGGGGGCGAGGGACTGGGGCCAACGTCCTGACTTTC. The chain combines TRBV6-1 with TRBJ2-6, with D tentatively TRBD1 (6 bases). Germline V lookup: CDR1 MNHNS, CDR2 SASEGT. Deletions cut 4 bases from V and 2 bases from J, with 12 bases between. The length of the CDR3 is 16 residues.

The J gene is TRBJ2-4, the V gene TRBV6-1, with D unclear. There are 11 residues in the CDR3. V gave up 1 base and J gave up 13 bases, with 8 bases separating them. Germline values: CDR1 MNHNS, CDR2 SASEGT. Here the CDR3 reads CASSEGWSQYF. In nucleotides, the CDR3 is TGTGCCAGCAGTGAAGGATGGTCCCAGTACTTC.

This chain joins TRBV7-2 and TRBJ1-2, with a possible D match to TRBD1 (5 bases). Germline CDR1 SGHTA, CDR2 FQGNSA. Trimming took off 3 bases at V and 8 bases at J, with 10 bases between the two ends. The CDR3 totals 12 residues. Here the CDR3 DNA reads TGTGCCAGCAGCTTCAGTGAGGGGGGCTACACCTTC. Translation gives CASSFSEGGYTF.

This clonotype was seen a handful of times. The chain employs TRBV6-1 and TRBJ2-5; 9 bases line up with TRBD1. Germline values: CDR1 MNHNS, CDR2 SASEGT. This CDR3 has 16 residues. Unmatched junction bases numbered 10, after V lost 6 bases and J lost 2 bases. For the CDR3, the DNA is TGTGCCAGCAGCAGATTCGCGACAGGGGGACAAGAGACCCAGTACTTC. Translation gives CASSRFATGGQETQYF.

This clonotype was seen ten or more times. The chain joins TRBV6-6 to TRBJ1-2, with D unresolved. The CDR3 has 13 residues. The ends were cut back, 2 bases at V and 3 bases at J, with 7 bases in the middle. CDR1 is MNHNY and CDR2 is SVGAGI in the germline V gene (reference sequence). The DNA of the CDR3 is TGTGCCAGCAGTTACCTCAAGGACTATGGCTACACCTTC. Protein sequence: CASSYLKDYGYTF.

This clonotype came up many times. The chain joins TRBV3-1 to TRBJ2-7; TRBD1 aligns across 8 bases. The CDR3 has 16 amino acids. The V gene's germline CDR1 is LGHDT and CDR2 YNNKEL (reference sequence). The ends lost 2 bases at V and 1 base at J; junction bases unmatched: 7. The CDR3 reads CASSQSGGEGSYEQYF. The CDR3 DNA sequence: TGTGCCAGCAGCCAATCAGGGGGCGAGGGGTCCTACGAGCAGTACTTC.

This clonotype has only a few counts. V and J are TRBV20-1 and TRBJ1-3; no reliable D call. The CDR3 covers 14 residues. V lost 5 bases to trimming and J lost 4 bases, with 15 bases between them. The germline CDR1 and CDR2 sequences are DFQATT and SNEGSKA (reference sequence). In DNA form, the CDR3 reads TGCAGTGCTCCTGGAGGAACTTACGGAAACACCATATATTTT. Translation: CSAPGGTYGNTIYF.

This clonotype was recorded a few times. The V call is TRBV12-3 or TRBV12-4, the J call TRBJ2-5, with 11 nucleotides matching TRBD2. The J segment lost 5 bases and the V segment lost 7 bases, leaving 9 bases of the junction unmatched. The CDR3 is made up of 15 amino acids. The CDR3 DNA reads TGTGCCAGCACCCCGACTAGCGGGGCGCGGGAGACCCAGTACTTC. Protein sequence: CASTPTSGARETQYF.

The rearrangement uses TRBV4-3 and TRBJ2-7, with TRBD1 as a possible D gene (7 bases). CDR3 size: 16 residues. Trimming removed 0 bases from V and 2 bases from J, with 14 bases in between. Germline CDR1 is LGHNA and CDR2 is YSLEER. Here the CDR3 reads CASSQDAAGQTYEQYF. CDR3 nucleotide sequence: TGCGCCAGCAGCCAAGACGCCGCGGGACAGACCTACGAGCAGTACTTC.